A single sample gave rise to the 27 T cell receptor beta chains below, sequenced in a study of long-term antiretroviral therapy in people with HIV. Samples were assayed with immunoSEQ v3.0 at survey level. Generated by immunoSEQ multiplex PCR, the TCRdb table keeps only in-frame clones and is missing some. Of 20,000 to 25,000 clones listed, over 80% are singletons. The specimen was unsorted PBMCs, collected 1.2 years after starting antiretroviral therapy. The receptors come from a woman aged 40 to 50 with HIV.

CDR3 sequence: CASSQQVRGNQPQHF. The CDR3 coding sequence is TGTGCCAGCAGCCAACAGGTTCGCGGCAATCAGCCCCAGCATTTT. This rearrangement joins TRBV7-8 to TRBJ1-5; D perhaps matches TRBD1 (5 bases). Germline values: CDR1 SGHVS, CDR2 FQNEAQ. The CDR3 totals 15 residues. The V gene lost 5 bases and the J gene lost 2 bases, with 13 bases spanning the gap.

J is TRBJ2-7 and V is TRBV28; D gene unclear. Germline V gives CDR1 MDHEN, CDR2 SYDVKM. Trimming removed 8 bases from V and 7 bases from J, with 12 bases in between. The CDR3 is 11 residues long. In DNA form, the CDR3 reads TGTGCCAGCCTATCGCCCTGGGAGCAGTACTTC. It yields the protein CASLSPWEQYF.

The chain links TRBV5-6 to TRBJ2-7; no reliable D call. Trimming cost V 3 bases and J 3 bases, with 4 bases left between them. There are 11 residues in the CDR3. Germline loops: CDR1 SGHDT, CDR2 YYEEEE. The CDR3 DNA is TGTGCCAGCAGCTCGTACTACGAGCAGTACTTC. Amino acid sequence: CASSSYYEQYF.

This chain links TRBV29-1 with TRBJ2-2, with a possible D match to TRBD2 (5 bases). V shed 3 bases and J shed 5 bases, with 13 bases lying between them. CDR3 length: 14 amino acids. Germline-derived CDR1 and CDR2 are SQVTM and ANQGSEA. The CDR3 sequence: CSVDGNEGTGELFF. CDR3 bases: TGCAGCGTTGATGGTAACGAGGGTACCGGGGAGCTGTTTTTT.

CDR3: CASSQLAEQETQYF. The CDR3 DNA is TGTGCCAGCAGCCAACTAGCGGAGCAAGAGACCCAGTACTTC. The chain uses TRBV7-2 and TRBJ2-5; 8 bases agree with TRBD2. The CDR3 sequence is 14 residues long. Trimming removed 5 bases from V and 2 bases from J; junction bases left unmatched: 4. The germline CDR1 and CDR2 sequences are SGHTA and FQGNSA.

V is TRBV28 and J is TRBJ2-7, with a tentative D call TRBD1 (6 bases). The CDR3 loop spans 14 amino acids. Per germline, CDR1 MDHEN and CDR2 SYDVKM. Deletions cut 8 bases from V and 4 bases from J, with 18 bases between. CDR3: CASRLPGHPYEQYF. The CDR3 DNA reads TGTGCCAGCCGCTTACCGGGACACCCTTACGAGCAGTACTTC.

The chain recombines TRBV9 with TRBJ2-7; 7 bases map to TRBD1. V was pared by 4 bases and J by 2 bases, with 6 bases of the junction left unmatched. Germline values: CDR1 SGDLS, CDR2 YYNGEE. The CDR3 is 14 residues long. As DNA, the CDR3 is TGTGCCAGCAGCCCAGGACAGGAGACCTACGAGCAGTACTTC. Translating it yields CASSPGQETYEQYF.

This clone was seen a few times. This sequence joins TRBV19 and TRBJ2-1, with 10 bases identical to TRBD2. Germline V gene lookup returns CDR1 LNHDA and CDR2 SQIVND (reference sequence). With V trimmed by 4 bases and J by 9 bases, 15 bases remained unmatched. The CDR3 covers 17 residues. The CDR3 here is CASSTSSGSPRGTEQFF. In DNA form, the CDR3 reads TGTGCCAGTAGTACTTCTAGCGGGAGCCCTAGAGGCACTGAGCAGTTCTTC.

The rearrangement uses TRBV25-1 and TRBJ1-1, with D uncertain. CDR1 and CDR2 from the germline V gene are MGHDK and SYGVNS. Deletions cut 3 bases from V and 7 bases from J, with 6 bases between. The CDR3 length is 11 residues. The CDR3 DNA reads TGTGCCAGCAGTGAGGGGATTGAAGCTTTCTTT. This translates into CASSEGIEAFF.

The J gene is TRBJ1-2, the V gene TRBV7-2; unclear D gene. The CDR3 loop spans 13 amino acids. V lost 5 bases, J lost 0 bases, and 7 bases lay in between. The germline CDR1 and CDR2 sequences are SGHTA and FQGNSA. This CDR3 is CASSSGTNYGYTF. In nucleotides, the CDR3 is TGTGCCAGCAGCAGCGGAACTAACTATGGCTACACCTTC. Full variable domain (remainder filled in from reference TRBV7-2 and TRBJ1-2): GAGVSQSPSNKVTEKGKDVELRCDPISGHTALYWYRQSLGQGLEFLIYFQGNSAPDKSGLPSDRFSAERTGGSVSTLTIQRTQQEDSAVYLCASSSGTNYGYTFGSGTRLTVV.

V is TRBV25-1 and J is TRBJ1-1; D is possibly TRBD1 (5 bases). Germline V gives CDR1 MGHDK, CDR2 SYGVNS. The CDR3 length is 13 residues. The V end was cut by 3 bases, the J end by 6 bases, with 11 bases between. For the CDR3, the DNA is TGTGCCAGCAGTGACCATTGGGGGGCTGAAGCTTTCTTT. It is translated as CASSDHWGAEAFF. Full variable domain (remainder filled in from reference TRBV25-1 and TRBJ1-1): EADIYQTPRYLVIGTGKKITLECSQTMGHDKMYWYQQDPGMELHLIHYSYGVNSTEKGDLSSESTVSRIRTEHFPLTLESARPSHTSQYLCASSDHWGAEAFFGQGTRLTVV.

The gene calls are TRBV11-2 and TRBJ1-1; D unclear. V lost 1 base to trimming and J lost 5 bases, with 8 bases between them. This CDR3 spans 13 amino acids. CDR1 and CDR2 from the germline V gene are SGHAT and FQNNGV. CDR3 DNA sequence: TGTGCCAGCAGCTTAGTTCGGGGAACTGAAGCTTTCTTT. Amino acids: CASSLVRGTEAFF. Using reference TRBV11-2 and TRBJ1-1 for the parts outside the CDR3, the full variable domain is EAGVAQSPRYKIIEKRQSVAFWCNPISGHATLYWYQQILGQGPKLLIQFQNNGVVDDSQLPKDRFSAERLKGVDSTLKIQPAKLEDSAVYLCASSLVRGTEAFFGQGTRLTVV.

The V call is TRBV29-1, the J call TRBJ1-1; 10 bases fit TRBD1. J lost 0 bases, V lost 6 bases, and 7 bases had no gene match. Germline V gives CDR1 SQVTM, CDR2 ANQGSEA. The CDR3 has 15 amino acids. CDR3 nucleotides: TGCAGCGTGGGAGGGACAGGGGACATGAACACTGAAGCTTTCTTT. It specifies CSVGGTGDMNTEAFF.

This clone occurred once. This chain links TRBV29-1 with TRBJ2-5, with 8 bases aligning to TRBD1. CDR1 and CDR2 (germline): SQVTM, ANQGSEA. Trimming removed 1 base from V and 5 bases from J; junction bases left unmatched: 3. The CDR3 has 13 residues. DNA for the CDR3: TGCAGCGTTGAAGGGACAGGGACCGAGACCCAGTACTTC. Its protein product is CSVEGTGTETQYF.

The genes are TRBV7-8 and TRBJ2-7; D may be TRBD2 (5 bases). The V gene's germline CDR1 is SGHVS and CDR2 FQNEAQ. There are 15 residues in the CDR3. Trimming left V 5 bases short and J 1 base short, with 15 bases between. CDR3 loop: CASSVLWPGSYEQYF. In nucleotides, the CDR3 is TGTGCCAGCAGCGTACTATGGCCGGGGTCCTACGAGCAGTACTTC.

The chain is built from TRBV10-3 and TRBJ2-1, with 8 nucleotides matching TRBD2. Germline V CDR1 and CDR2: ENHRY, SYGVKD. With V trimmed by 0 bases and J by 0 bases, 7 bases remained unmatched. CDR3 length: 18 amino acids. The CDR3 coding sequence is TGTGCCATCAGTGAGTCCGAACTCAGCGGGAGCTCCTACAATGAGCAGTTCTTC. Protein: CAISESELSGSSYNEQFF.

This clone was counted once. This chain links TRBV4-3 with TRBJ2-3; D call uncertain. The CDR3 sequence is 18 residues long. V was trimmed by 0 bases and J by 0 bases, leaving 16 bases between them. Germline loops: CDR1 LGHNA, CDR2 YSLEER. The CDR3 spells CASSQDMASTPSTDTQYF. The CDR3 coding sequence is TGCGCCAGCAGCCAAGATATGGCTTCAACTCCTAGCACAGATACGCAGTATTTT.

V usage is TRBV4-1 and J usage is TRBJ2-7, with a possible D match to TRBD2 (7 bases). The length of the CDR3 is 15 residues. The germline V gene has CDR1 MGHRA and CDR2 YSYEKL. V lost 2 bases and J lost 7, with 18 bases in between. The CDR3 nucleotides are TGCGCCAGCAGCCAACATGGGGGGGCCACGGGGGAGCAGTACTTC. Translation: CASSQHGGATGEQYF.

V usage is TRBV11-2 and J usage is TRBJ1-1; D unclear. Deletions cut 4 bases from V and 5 bases from J, with 11 bases between. Germline CDR1 reads SGHAT; CDR2 reads FQNNGV. There are 13 residues in the CDR3. CDR3 in DNA: TGTGCCAGCAGCTCGCTCGGTAGAACTGAAGCTTTCTTT. Translation: CASSSLGRTEAFF.

The gene calls are TRBV6-4 and TRBJ2-1, with D possibly being TRBD1 (6 bases). Germline assignment: CDR1 MRHNA and CDR2 SNTAGT. V gave up 8 bases and J gave up 7 bases, with 9 bases separating them. The length of the CDR3 is 11 residues. The CDR3 loop is CASGRGNEQFF. The CDR3 coding sequence is TGTGCCAGCGGCAGGGGAAATGAGCAGTTCTTC.

Remarks on this clone: The junction and the germline gene differ at one end; a read error may be behind it. The chain combines TRBV7-7 with TRBJ2-5, with D possibly matching TRBD1 (6 bases). Germline V gives CDR1 SSHAT, CDR2 FNYEAQ (reference sequence). CDR3 length equals 13 residues. The CDR3 region has the DNA TGTGCTAGCAGCTCAGGACAGAAAGAGACCCAGTACTTC. It translates to CASSSGQKETQYF.

The chain employs TRBV5-3 and TRBJ2-1, with 11 positions matching TRBD1. TRBV5-3 is sorted into the ORF group, with uncertain function. V was clipped by 3 bases and J by 9 bases; unmatched bases: 5. The CDR3 extends over 14 amino acids. The CDR3 DNA follows: TGTGCCAGAAGCTCTGGACAGGGGGCTAGTGAGCAGTTCTTC. Residues: CARSSGQGASEQFF.

This sequence joins TRBV7-9 and TRBJ2-7, with 8 bases that match TRBD1. The CDR3 is 15 amino acids. The junction had 6 bases not matched to a gene; V was cut back by 1 base and J by 4 bases. The V gene's germline CDR1 is SEHNR and CDR2 FQNEAQ (reference sequence). The DNA of the CDR3 is TGTGCCAGCAGCTTAGACGGGACAGGAGTGTACGAGCAGTACTTC. Translation gives CASSLDGTGVYEQYF.

The chain links TRBV4-1 to TRBJ2-3; 9 bases match TRBD2. The germline V gene has CDR1 MGHRA and CDR2 YSYEKL. This CDR3 has 15 residues. V was clipped by 1 base and J by 5 bases; unmatched bases: 4. CDR3 sequence reads: CASSQVAGEQDTQYF. The CDR3 bases are TGCGCCAGCAGCCAAGTAGCGGGAGAACAAGATACGCAGTATTTT.

The CDR3 here is CASSPGLAGGPKDYEQYF. The CDR3, as DNA: TGTGCCAGTAGTCCAGGACTAGCGGGAGGGCCGAAAGACTACGAGCAGTACTTC. The V and J genes are TRBV19 and TRBJ2-7; TRBD2 matches 15 bases. In germline, CDR1 is LNHDA, CDR2 SQIVND (reference sequence). Unmatched junction bases numbered 11, after V lost 5 bases and J lost 3 bases. This CDR3 contains 18 residues.

V gene TRBV6-5 combines with J gene TRBJ1-5; D might be TRBD1 (6 bases). This CDR3 contains 15 residues. V shed 0 bases and J shed 1 base, with 7 bases lying between them. Germline V CDR1 and CDR2: MNHEY, SVGAGI. CDR3 sequence: CASSYSQGSNQPQHF. CDR3 DNA: TGTGCCAGCAGTTACTCACAGGGAAGCAATCAGCCCCAGCATTTT.

The rearrangement joins TRBV19 to TRBJ1-5; the D is unclear. The CDR3 is made up of 12 amino acids. CDR1 and CDR2 (germline): LNHDA, SQIVND (reference sequence). V dropped 6 bases and J dropped 3 bases, with 6 bases sitting between them. This chain's CDR3 is CASRLFNQPQHF. DNA of the CDR3: TGTGCCAGTAGACTTTTCAATCAGCCCCAGCATTTT.